A single sample gave rise to the 21 T cell receptor beta chains below, sequenced in a study of identifying expanded T cells in peripheral blood. Assay: immunoSEQ multiplex PCR; the TCRdb copy retains only in-frame clones and omits some. The sample shows about 58,000 clones, approximately 89% of them seen only once. Sequenced input: blood. The source of these receptors is a person aged 18 to 69 in good health.

This clone was seen a single time. The rearrangement links TRBV25-1 to TRBJ2-7; D gene ambiguous. The CDR3 sequence is 14 residues long. Per the germline V gene, CDR1 is MGHDK and CDR2 is SYGVNS. Trimming stripped 10 bases from V and 0 bases from J, with 16 bases between. This chain's CDR3 is CATQTGLSSYEQYF. The CDR3 DNA reads TGTGCCACCCAGACCGGGCTTAGCTCCTACGAGCAGTACTTC.

V is TRBV7-2 and J is TRBJ2-1; D is possibly TRBD1 or TRBD2 (5 bases each). This CDR3 spans 13 amino acids. Per germline, CDR1 SGHTA and CDR2 FQGNSA. V was trimmed by 2 bases and J by 8 bases, leaving 10 bases between them. CDR3 coding DNA: TGTGCCAGCAGCTTAACTAGGGACCATGAGCAGTTCTTC. Residues: CASSLTRDHEQFF.

This clone has a single count. The CDR3, as DNA: TGTGCCAGCACCCGAAACAGCTATGAAGCTTTCTTT. This translates into CASTRNSYEAFF. The chain joins TRBV28 to TRBJ1-1; D remains ambiguous. Germline lookup yields CDR1 MDHEN and CDR2 SYDVKM. V lost 7 bases and J lost 7, with 13 bases in between. The CDR3 has 12 residues. The full variable domain, rest sourced from reference TRBV28 and TRBJ1-1, is DVKVTQSSRYLVKRTGEKVFLECVQDMDHENMFWYRQDPGLGLRLIYFSYDVKMKEKGDIPEGYSVSREKKERFSLILESASTNQTSMYLCASTRNSYEAFFGQGTRLTVV.

This chain uses TRBV7-2 with TRBJ2-7; TRBD2 matches 10 bases. V was pared by 7 bases and J by 1 base, with 7 bases of the junction left unmatched. CDR3 length: 15 amino acids. Germline lookup yields CDR1 SGHTA and CDR2 FQGNSA. Here the CDR3 reads CASTVSAGGSYEQYF. The CDR3 coding sequence is TGTGCCAGCACCGTCTCAGCGGGAGGGTCCTACGAGCAGTACTTC.

The CDR3 sequence is CASSPHRGPTDTQYF. In DNA, the CDR3 is TGTGCCAGTAGTCCTCACAGGGGGCCGACAGATACGCAGTATTTT. The chain employs TRBV19 and TRBJ2-3; 9 bases agree with TRBD1. The CDR3 is made up of 15 amino acids. Germline trimming cut 5 bases from V and 3 bases from J; bases unmatched to any gene: 6. Germline CDR1 and CDR2: LNHDA and SQIVND (reference sequence). The full variable domain, its missing parts supplied by reference TRBV19 and TRBJ2-3, is DGGITQSPKYLFRKEGQNVTLSCEQNLNHDAMYWYRQDPGQGLRLIYYSQIVNDFQKGDIAEGYSVSREKKESFPLTVTSAQKNPTAFYLCASSPHRGPTDTQYFGPGTRLTVL.

The chain recombines TRBV7-2 with TRBJ1-1; perhaps TRBD1 as D (6 bases). The germline V and J ends were trimmed by 1 base and 1 base, with 13 bases remaining between them. The CDR3 sequence is 16 residues long. Germline V gene data show CDR1 as SGHTA and CDR2 as FQGNSA. Here the CDR3 reads CASSLVTGKGNTEAFF. The CDR3 DNA is TGTGCCAGCAGCTTAGTAACAGGGAAGGGGAACACTGAAGCTTTCTTT.

The genes are TRBV7-7 and TRBJ2-2; D is unclear. Deletions cut 1 base from V and 2 bases from J, with 5 bases between. Per germline, CDR1 SSHAT and CDR2 FNYEAQ (reference sequence). The CDR3 loop spans 14 amino acids. In DNA form, the CDR3 reads TGTGCCAGCAGCTTAGATCTAAACACCGGGGAGCTGTTTTTT. This sequence encodes CASSLDLNTGELFF. The whole variable domain, filled in from reference TRBV7-7 and TRBJ2-2, reads GAGVSQSPRYKVTKRGQDVTLRCDPISSHATLYWYQQALGQGPEFLTYFNYEAQPDKSGLPSDRFSAERPEGSISTLTIQRTEQRDSAMYRCASSLDLNTGELFFGEGSRLTVL.

The chain couples TRBV9 to TRBJ2-3; the D is unclear. The V end was cut by 0 bases, the J end by 0 bases, with 8 bases between. This CDR3 spans 15 amino acids. Germline CDR1 SGDLS, CDR2 YYNGEE. This CDR3 reads CASSVGGLSTDTQYF. CDR3 nucleotide sequence: TGTGCCAGCAGCGTAGGAGGCTTGAGCACAGATACGCAGTATTTT.

Of note for this clone: Other DNA sequences in the same sample also yield this CDR3. V is TRBV5-1 and J is TRBJ1-2, with a weak D call TRBD1 (6 bases). The CDR3 loop spans 14 amino acids. V was cut by 4 bases and J by 4 bases, with 14 bases left in between. CDR1 and CDR2 from the germline V gene are SGHRS and YFSETQ. For the CDR3, the DNA is TGCGCCAGCAGCGAACAACAGGGAGGCTATGGCTACACCTTC. Protein: CASSEQQGGYGYTF.

The count of this clone is one. V is TRBV28 and J is TRBJ2-2; TRBD2 matches at 10 bases. This CDR3 has 14 residues. The ends lost 6 bases at V and 5 bases at J; junction bases unmatched: 3. Germline CDR1 MDHEN, CDR2 SYDVKM. The CDR3 protein is CASSLLAGTGELFF. In DNA form, the CDR3 reads TGTGCCAGCAGCCTACTAGCGGGGACCGGGGAGCTGTTTTTT.

The J gene is TRBJ2-7, the V gene TRBV30; D is perhaps TRBD1 (5 bases). The CDR3 is 12 amino acids. Trimming took 3 bases from V and 9 from J, leaving 15 bases between them. CDR1 and CDR2 (germline): GTSNPN, SVGIG (reference sequence). For the CDR3, the DNA is TGTGCCTGGAGGCCCCGACAGCATTCGCAGTACTTC. As protein: CAWRPRQHSQYF.

This clone came up a few times. This chain joins TRBV30 and TRBJ1-2, with a weak D call TRBD1 (6 bases). V gave up 1 base and J gave up 4 bases, with 13 bases separating them. Germline values: CDR1 GTSNPN, CDR2 SVGIG (reference sequence). The CDR3 has 14 residues. The CDR3 is CAWSAIQGIYGYTF. CDR3 bases: TGTGCCTGGAGTGCGATACAGGGAATCTATGGCTACACCTTC.

The V call is TRBV19, the J call TRBJ1-5, with TRBD1 identical over 8 bases. V shed 0 bases, J shed 3 bases, and the junction held 7 bases outside the gene matches. There are 17 residues in the CDR3. Germline assignment: CDR1 LNHDA and CDR2 SQIVND (reference sequence). The CDR3 here is CASSIDLTGGYNQPQHF. CDR3 in DNA: TGTGCCAGTAGTATAGATCTAACAGGGGGGTACAATCAGCCCCAGCATTTT.

The table lists this clone with a few counts. The chain joins TRBV10-3 to TRBJ2-5; tentative D call: TRBD1 (6 bases). Germline V gene data show CDR1 as ENHRY and CDR2 as SYGVKD. V shed 7 bases and J shed 5 bases, with 20 bases lying between them. The CDR3 runs 15 residues. In DNA, the CDR3 is TGTGCCATCATATCGTCCGGACAGCATGGGGAGACCCAGTACTTC. Translation: CAIISSGQHGETQYF.

The gene calls are TRBV15 and TRBJ1-1; D unclear. The germline gives CDR1 LNHNV, CDR2 YYDKDF (reference sequence). The CDR3 is made up of 12 amino acids. Between the trimmed V and J ends, which lost 6 bases and 3 bases, there was a span of 8 bases. CDR3 coding DNA: TGTGCCACCAGTTATCGGGACACTGAAGCTTTCTTT. Its translation: CATSYRDTEAFF.

The V and J genes are TRBV11-2 and TRBJ2-5, with TRBD2 matching 8 bases. The CDR3 sequence is 15 residues long. Per germline, CDR1 SGHAT and CDR2 FQNNGV. The J segment lost 2 bases and the V segment lost 7 bases, leaving 9 bases of the junction unmatched. The CDR3 is CASNPGAGDQETQYF. In DNA, the CDR3 is TGTGCCAGCAACCCAGGAGCGGGGGATCAAGAGACCCAGTACTTC.

The CDR3 nucleotides are TGTGCCAGCAGCTTGAGGCGATTTAGCAATCAGCCCCAGCATTTT. Its translation: CASSLRRFSNQPQHF. This chain joins TRBV5-6 and TRBJ1-5; D is unclear. Trimming took off 1 base at V and 0 bases at J, with 8 bases between the two ends. The CDR3 is made up of 15 amino acids. Germline V gives CDR1 SGHDT, CDR2 YYEEEE.

The gene calls are TRBV30 and TRBJ1-2; 11 bases match TRBD1. The trim removed 0 bases at V and 6 bases at J, leaving 9 bases unmatched. This CDR3 contains 16 residues. CDR1 and CDR2 (germline): GTSNPN, SVGIG (reference sequence). This chain's CDR3 is CAWSVQRTGGLNGYTF. DNA of the CDR3: TGTGCCTGGAGTGTACAACGGACAGGGGGCCTCAATGGCTACACCTTC.

This clone was detected once. The chain has TRBV19 and TRBJ2-2; TRBD2 aligns across 8 bases. The CDR3 loop spans 14 amino acids. Germline CDR1 reads LNHDA; CDR2 reads SQIVND (reference sequence). V was clipped by 7 bases and J by 0 bases; unmatched bases: 1. In DNA, the CDR3 is TGTGCCAGTAACGGGGGGGCGAACACCGGGGAGCTGTTTTTT. It yields the protein CASNGGANTGELFF.

The V call is TRBV11-3, the J call TRBJ2-3; D perhaps matches TRBD2 (5 bases). Trimming took off 4 bases at V and 2 bases at J, with 10 bases between the two ends. The CDR3 has 14 amino acids. Per germline, CDR1 SGHNT and CDR2 YENEEA. The DNA of the CDR3 is TGTGCCAGCAGCTCCAGCGGTAACACAGATACGCAGTATTTT. Amino acid sequence: CASSSSGNTDTQYF. Combining the CDR3 with reference TRBV11-3 and TRBJ2-3 gives the whole variable domain EAGVVQSPRYKIIEKKQPVAFWCNPISGHNTLYWYLQNLGQGPELLIRYENEEAVDDSQLPKDRFSAERLKGVDSTLKIQPAELGDSAVYLCASSSSGNTDTQYFGPGTRLTVL.

CDR3 nucleotides: TGTGCCAGCAGCATGGAGCCGGAAGATTACAATGAGCAGTTCTTC. The encoded protein is CASSMEPEDYNEQFF. The chain is built from TRBV7-9 and TRBJ2-1; D gene unclear. This CDR3 region has 15 residues. Trimming took off 5 bases at V and 4 bases at J, with 15 bases between the two ends. From germline, CDR1 is SEHNR and CDR2 FQNEAQ (reference sequence).